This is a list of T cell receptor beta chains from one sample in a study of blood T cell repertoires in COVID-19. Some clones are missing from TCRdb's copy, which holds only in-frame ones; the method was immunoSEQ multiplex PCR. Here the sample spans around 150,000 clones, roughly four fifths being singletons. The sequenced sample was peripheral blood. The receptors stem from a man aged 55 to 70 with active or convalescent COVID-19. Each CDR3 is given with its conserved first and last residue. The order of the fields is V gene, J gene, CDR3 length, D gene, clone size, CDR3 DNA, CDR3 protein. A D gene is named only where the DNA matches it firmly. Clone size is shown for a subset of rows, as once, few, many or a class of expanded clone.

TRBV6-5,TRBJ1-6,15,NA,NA,TGTGCCAACAGAGAGACAGCCTCCGAAGGTTCACCCCTCCACTTT,CANRETASEGSPLHF
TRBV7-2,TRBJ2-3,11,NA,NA,TGTGCCAGATTACAGGGCGATACGCAGTATTTT,CARLQGDTQYF
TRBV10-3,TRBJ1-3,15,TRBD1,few,TGTGCCATCAGCGACTCCGGGACAGGGGGAAACACCATATATTTT,CAISDSGTGGNTIYF
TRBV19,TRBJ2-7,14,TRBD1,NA,TGTGCCACGAGGGAGACAGGGGGCCGGAACGAGCAGTACTTC,CATRETGGRNEQYF
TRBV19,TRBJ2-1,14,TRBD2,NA,TGTGCCAGTAGGTCTAGCGGGGGAGACAATGAGCAGTTCTTC,CASRSSGGDNEQFF
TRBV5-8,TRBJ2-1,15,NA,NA,TGTGCCAGCAGCTTGGCCGGCAGGATAGGTAATGAGCAGTTCTTC,CASSLAGRIGNEQFF
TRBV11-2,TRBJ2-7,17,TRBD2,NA,TGTGCCAGCAGCCCGGGCGGGAGTTCGTTGAACTCCTACGAGCAGTACTTC,CASSPGGSSLNSYEQYF
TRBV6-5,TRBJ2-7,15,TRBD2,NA,TGTGCCAGCAGCACAATGACTAGCGGGAGCTACGAGCAGTACTTC,CASSTMTSGSYEQYF
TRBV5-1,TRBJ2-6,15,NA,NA,TGCGCCAGCACCGACACAGGGTCCGGGGCCAACGTCCTGACTTTC,CASTDTGSGANVLTF
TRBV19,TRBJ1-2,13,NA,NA,TGTGCCAGTAGTTCACAGGGTAACTATGGCTACACCTTC,CASSSQGNYGYTF
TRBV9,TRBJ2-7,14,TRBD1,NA,TGTGCCAGCAGCGACCGGGACAGGGCTTACGAGCAGTACTTC,CASSDRDRAYEQYF
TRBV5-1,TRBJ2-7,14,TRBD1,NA,TGCGCCAGCAGCTTCCGGGACAGGGACTACGAGCAGTACTTC,CASSFRDRDYEQYF
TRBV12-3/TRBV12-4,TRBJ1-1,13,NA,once,TGTGCCAGCAGCCGCGACAGGAAGGCTGAAGCTTTCTTT,CASSRDRKAEAFF
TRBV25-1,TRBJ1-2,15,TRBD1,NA,TGTGCCAGCAGCGGAACGCGGGACAGGGGCAACGGCTACACCTTC,CASSGTRDRGNGYTF
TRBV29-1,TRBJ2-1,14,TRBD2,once,TGCAGCGTTTTAGCGGGGGGCAGCTACAATGAGCAGTTCTTC,CSVLAGGSYNEQFF
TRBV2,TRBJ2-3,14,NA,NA,TGTGCCAGCAGTGGGACAGCCCACCTCGATACGCAGTATTTT,CASSGTAHLDTQYF
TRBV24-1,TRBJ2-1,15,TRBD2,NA,TGTGCCACCAGTAATAGCGGGGGGCCAGGTAATGAGCAGTTCTTC,CATSNSGGPGNEQFF
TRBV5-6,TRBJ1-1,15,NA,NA,TGTGCCAGCAGCTCAGTGAACAGGGTCGGCACTGAAGCTTTCTTT,CASSSVNRVGTEAFF
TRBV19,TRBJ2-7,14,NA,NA,TGTGCCAGTAGTATTAGTGACATCGCCTACGAGCAGTACTTC,CASSISDIAYEQYF
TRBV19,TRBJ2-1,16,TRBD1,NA,TGTGCCACTTCCTTTGCGGGGACAGGGGGCTACAATGAGCAGTTCTTC,CATSFAGTGGYNEQFF